This TCR beta chain was observed in a study of post-analysis software for immune sequencing data. Study outcomes and limitations: Elevated frequency relative to controls characterized a handful of TRBV segments in patients, TRBV5-6, TRBV5-1 and TRBV20-1 among them. Samples from a shared batch, those prepared together, strongly co-clustered by F measure.

Note on this clonotype: Antigen unknown.

V trimming: 8 bases; J trimming: 3 bases; junction bases outside the gene matches: 15. Germline loops: CDR1 MNHEY, CDR2 SMNVEV (reference sequence). The CDR3 runs to 19 residues. Unique molecular identifiers had been added to the TCR beta cDNA libraries. Around 500,000 cDNA molecules were obtained from about 0.98 to 11 million T cells. MiXCR was run by TCRdb on the PCR reads, yielding one entry per CDR3 protein. The sample carries 150,000 to 200,000 distinct CDR3 sequences, approximately 30% recorded once. Material for sequencing was blood. This chain connects TRBV27 to TRBJ2-2; 13 nucleotides line up with TRBD2. This sequence originates from a girl under 18 with multiple sclerosis. The CDR3 DNA reads as TGTGCCAGCTTACAATTACCCGGGACTAGCGGGACGTACACCGGGGAGCTGTTTTTT. Protein: CASLQLPGTSGTYTGELFF.